Described below is a single T cell receptor (beta chain) sequence and its context. This entry belongs to a study of blood T cell repertoires in COVID-19. In the study overall: PBMCs, B-cell-depleted T cells, or T cells provided the cDNA or gDNA that made up the material.

The CDR3 loop spans 16 amino acids. V lost 11 bases and J lost 1; bases outside the gene matches: 16. Per the germline V gene, CDR1 is MDHEN and CDR2 is SYDVKM. Libraries were prepared by immunoSEQ multiplex PCR; TCRdb keeps only in-frame clonotypes and omits some of them. Here the sample spans about 220,000 clones, 82% being singletons. This clonotype was sampled from a woman in her 70s with COVID-19, enrolled during active disease. The sample comprised peripheral blood. The chain uses TRBV28 and TRBJ1-1, with TRBD1 matching over 7 bases. The CDR3: CACQKGALGTNTEAFF. The CDR3 DNA reads as TGTGCCTGCCAAAAGGGGGCTCTAGGTACGAACACTGAAGCTTTCTTT.